The rows below give T cell receptor beta chains drawn from one sample of a study of CD8 T cells in Susac syndrome. TCRdb reanalysed the immunoSEQ multiplex PCR reads using MiXCR and keeps one entry per CDR3 protein. The data contain some 120,000 distinct CDR3 sequences, nearly 95% of them seen just once; the ten biggest clones take up roughly 0.12%. The sample consisted of CD4+ T cells from PBMCs. These TCRs come from a human donor in good health. The CDR3 runs from the conserved cysteine through the conserved F or W. D genes are given only for firm matches. Some rows mark clone size as missing; the rest say once, few, many or name a class of expanded clone.

>TRBJ2-7|TRBD2|TRBV3-1|NA
TGTGCCAGCAGCCAAGTTGCGGGAGAAGCCGAGCAGTACTTC
CASSQVAGEAEQYF
>TRBJ2-2|TRBD2|TRBV5-1|NA
TGCGCCAGCAGCCTTAGCGGGAGAAGGACCGGGGAGCTGTTTTTT
CASSLSGRRTGELFF
>TRBJ2-3|NA|TRBV9|NA
TGTGCCAGCAGCGTAGTGACAGATACGCAGTATTTT
CASSVVTDTQYF
>TRBJ2-7|TRBD1|TRBV29-1|NA
TGCAGCGTTATGTCAGGGGGCGCGGAGAAATCCTACGAGCAGTACTTC
CSVMSGGAEKSYEQYF
>TRBJ2-6|NA|TRBV12-3/TRBV12-4|NA
TGTGCCAGCAGTTTCTCTAGGGGTAGCTCTGGGGCCAACGTCCTGACTTTC
CASSFSRGSSGANVLTF
>TRBJ2-7|TRBD1|TRBV29-1|NA
TGCAGCGTTGTGGGGACAGGCATCTACGAGCAGTACTTC
CSVVGTGIYEQYF
>TRBJ2-7|NA|TRBV5-1|NA
TGCGCCAGCAGCTTGTTGCCGGGGTCTTCCTACGAGCAGTACTTC
CASSLLPGSSYEQYF
>TRBJ2-3|NA|TRBV28|NA
TGTGCCAGCAGTTTGTTTGGCTGGACAGATACGCAGTATTTT
CASSLFGWTDTQYF
>TRBJ2-1|NA|TRBV25-1|once
TGTGCCAGCAGTGAGCAGGGTATCACCTACAATGAGCAGTTCTTC
CASSEQGITYNEQFF
>TRBJ1-1|NA|TRBV29-1|NA
TGCAGCGTTGGTCACTGGGAGTCGGGCCGTGGAGGGACTGAAGCTTTCTTT
CSVGHWESGRGGTEAFF
>TRBJ2-3|TRBD1|TRBV29-1|once
TGCAGCGTCAGGACAGGGGAATTCACAGATACGCAGTATTTT
CSVRTGEFTDTQYF
>TRBJ2-2|NA|TRBV6-6|NA
TGTGCCAGCAGGTGGTCCGGCACCGGGGAGCTGTTTTTT
CASRWSGTGELFF
>TRBJ1-5|NA|TRBV20-1|NA
TGCAGTGCTAGAGATGGCGGGGGGTTTAGCAATCAGCCCCAGCATTTT
CSARDGGGFSNQPQHF
>TRBJ2-7|TRBD2|TRBV7-9|NA
TGTGCCAGCAGCTTAGTCTCGGGACTAGCGGTTTACGAGCAGTACTTC
CASSLVSGLAVYEQYF
>TRBJ2-7|TRBD2|TRBV4-2|NA
TGTGCCAGCAGCCAGGGACGGGTAGCGGGGATCTACGAGCAGTACTTC
CASSQGRVAGIYEQYF
>TRBJ1-2|NA|TRBV5-4|NA
TGTGCCAGCAGCCCAGGACGCGGGCAGGACTATGGCTACACCTTC
CASSPGRGQDYGYTF
>TRBJ1-2|NA|TRBV6-1|few
TGTGCCAGCAGTCTTGTAGGTGGCTACACCTTC
CASSLVGGYTF
>TRBJ2-3|NA|TRBV6-1|NA
TGTGCCAGCAGACGCGAACGGGGGGCGAGCACAGATACGCAGTATTTT
CASRRERGASTDTQYF
>TRBJ2-1|NA|TRBV20-1|NA
TGCAGTGCTAGAGGACCGGTTGGGGTAAAGTTCTTC
CSARGPVGVKFF
>TRBJ2-1|TRBD2|TRBV14|NA
TGTGCCAGCAGCCAGCTGACTAGCGGGATCCGGAATGAGCAGTTCTTC
CASSQLTSGIRNEQFF